The 21 T cell receptor beta chains listed next were all sequenced from one sample in a study of blood T cell repertoires in COVID-19. Clones were read by immunoSEQ multiplex PCR, and TCRdb kept only the in-frame ones, dropping some. The sample lists around 56,000 clones, less than 75% seen once, with 15% to 20% in the top ten. The specimen sequenced was peripheral blood. The source is a woman in her fifties or sixties with active or convalescent COVID-19.

This clone showed up just a few times. The CDR3 nucleotides are TGTGCCTGGAGCGGGGACTGGCGGGGGGTTGAGCAGTACTTC. Protein sequence: CAWSGDWRGVEQYF. The rearrangement uses TRBV30 and TRBJ2-7, with 8 bases matching TRBD2. Trimming cost V 3 bases and J 7 bases; bases outside gene matches: 11. The CDR3 totals 14 residues. Germline values: CDR1 GTSNPN, CDR2 SVGIG (reference sequence).

This clone came up a few times. The chain is built from TRBV6-5 and TRBJ2-7; unclear D gene. V was cut by 6 bases and J by 2 bases, with 5 bases left in between. Germline loops: CDR1 MNHEY, CDR2 SVGAGI. This CDR3 region has 11 residues. The CDR3 bases are TGTGCCAGCAGACATACCTACGAGCAGTACTTC. This encodes CASRHTYEQYF.

The chain employs TRBV7-2 and TRBJ2-5, with 11 bases that match TRBD2. CDR3 length: 16 amino acids. The V gene's germline CDR1 is SGHTA and CDR2 FQGNSA. V shed 4 bases and J 2 bases; nucleotides not matched to a gene: 6. In DNA, the CDR3 is TGTGCCAGCAGCTGGGGCCTAGCGGGAGGACAAGAGACCCAGTACTTC. It codes for CASSWGLAGGQETQYF.

The chain has TRBV9 and TRBJ2-1; D perhaps matches TRBD1 (6 bases). Germline CDR1 SGDLS, CDR2 YYNGEE. This CDR3 has 14 residues. The V end was cut by 3 bases, the J end by 7 bases, with 14 bases between. This CDR3 reads CASSAYREKNEQFF. Written as DNA, the CDR3 is TGTGCCAGCAGCGCATACAGGGAGAAGAATGAGCAGTTCTTC.

The chain recombines TRBV4-2 with TRBJ1-5; no reliable D call. Trimming left V 0 bases short and J 7 bases short, with 16 bases between. Germline CDR1 is LGHNA and CDR2 is YNFKEQ. The CDR3 is 16 amino acids. Here the CDR3 DNA reads TGTGCCAGCAGCCAAGATATTGGGCGGGGTGGGCAGCCCCAGCATTTT. It translates to CASSQDIGRGGQPQHF.

The rearrangement uses TRBV11-2 and TRBJ2-3; the match to TRBD2 covers 10 bases. CDR3 size: 14 residues. Looked up from germline, CDR1 is SGHAT and CDR2 is FQNNGV. Trimming removed 6 bases from V and 4 bases from J; junction bases left unmatched: 4. The CDR3 DNA is TGTGCCAGCAGGGCTAGCGGGAGAGCAGATACGCAGTATTTT. This encodes CASRASGRADTQYF.

The chain carries TRBV11-2 and TRBJ1-2; D is unresolved. From germline, CDR1 is SGHAT and CDR2 FQNNGV. This CDR3 has 13 amino acids. V was clipped by 5 bases and J by 8 bases, with 15 bases between them. The CDR3 here is CASSRVRKKGYTF. DNA for the CDR3: TGTGCCAGCAGCCGAGTCAGGAAAAAAGGCTACACCTTC.

V and J are TRBV10-3 and TRBJ2-7, with D tentatively TRBD2 (5 bases). The V and J ends lost 2 bases and 3 bases respectively, with 11 bases between them. The CDR3 is 14 residues long. Germline CDR1 reads ENHRY; CDR2 reads SYGVKD. The CDR3 DNA sequence: TGTGCCATCAGTGAGAGCGACGGAGGCTACGAGCAGTACTTC. Encoded protein: CAISESDGGYEQYF.

Of note for this clone: Being one base from a much bigger clone, this may be a read error. V usage is TRBV7-2 and J usage is TRBJ2-2; 8 positions agree with TRBD2. V dropped 4 bases and J dropped 0; count of bases not matched to a gene: 1. Germline loops: CDR1 SGHTA, CDR2 FQGNSA. This CDR3 is 15 amino acids long. In DNA form, the CDR3 reads TGTGCCAGCAGCTGGGGACTAGCGAACACCGGGGAGCTGTTTTTT. It codes for CASSWGLANTGELFF.

This clone was observed a few times. V is TRBV29-1 and J is TRBJ2-2, with TRBD1 matching over 11 bases. CDR1 is SQVTM, CDR2 ANQGSEA, per germline. The CDR3 extends over 15 amino acids. Germline trimming cut 3 bases from V and 4 bases from J; bases unmatched to any gene: 4. The CDR3 protein is CSVEGTGGVTGELFF. CDR3 nucleotide sequence: TGCAGCGTTGAGGGGACAGGGGGTGTCACCGGGGAGCTGTTTTTT.

This clone was observed a few times. This sequence joins TRBV6-5 and TRBJ1-1; no definite D call. The ends were cut back, 7 bases at V and 6 bases at J, with 9 bases in the middle. Germline loops: CDR1 MNHEY, CDR2 SVGAGI. This CDR3 is built from 11 residues. CDR3 in amino acids: CASKSVAEAFF. The DNA for the CDR3 is TGTGCCAGCAAGTCGGTCGCTGAAGCTTTCTTT.

The V gene is TRBV7-2, the J gene TRBJ1-1; D unclear. The CDR3 extends over 13 amino acids. V gave up 1 base and J gave up 3 bases, with 6 bases separating them. CDR1 is SGHTA, CDR2 FQGNSA, per germline. CDR3 DNA sequence: TGTGCCAGCAGCTTAGAACTATACACTGAAGCTTTCTTT. Translated: CASSLELYTEAFF.

The CDR3 bases are TGTGCCAGCCGTGCCACTATTCGGGGGGAAAACATTCAGTACTTC. Translation: CASRATIRGENIQYF. The rearrangement joins TRBV27 to TRBJ2-4; 7 nucleotides match TRBD2. The V and J ends lost 8 bases and 5 bases, in that order; junction bases with no gene match: 12. The germline V gene encodes CDR1 MNHEY and CDR2 SMNVEV (reference sequence). The CDR3 extends over 15 amino acids.

The rearrangement joins TRBV15 to TRBJ2-1, with 10 bases aligning to TRBD2. With V trimmed by 0 bases and J by 7 bases, 3 bases remained unmatched. Looked up from germline, CDR1 is LNHNV and CDR2 is YYDKDF (reference sequence). This CDR3 is 15 amino acids long. This CDR3 is CATSREAGGPNEQFF. The CDR3 nucleotides read TGTGCCACCAGCAGAGAAGCGGGAGGGCCGAATGAGCAGTTCTTC.

The rearrangement links TRBV5-1 to TRBJ2-1, with 11 bases lining up with TRBD2. Germline trimming cut 4 bases from V and 0 bases from J; bases unmatched to any gene: 0. The CDR3 has 15 amino acids. CDR1 SGHRS and CDR2 YFSETQ come from the germline V gene. The CDR3 DNA sequence: TGCGCCAGCAGCGGACTAGCGGGCTCCTACAATGAGCAGTTCTTC. Translation: CASSGLAGSYNEQFF.

This chain uses TRBV3-1 (or the pseudogene TRBV3-2) with TRBJ1-1; tentative D call: TRBD1 (5 bases). Looked up from germline, CDR1 is LGHDT and CDR2 is YNNKEL (reference sequence). The CDR3 contains 15 residues. Trimming removed 1 base at V and 6 bases at J, with 15 bases between. The CDR3 nucleotides are TGTGCCAGCAGCCAAGTGGGTTTGGGGGGGTCTGAAGCTTTCTTT. It is translated as CASSQVGLGGSEAFF.

The chain carries TRBV19 and TRBJ1-2, with 7 nucleotides matching TRBD1. After removal of 5 bases from V and 6 bases from J, the junction contained 9 bases not matched to a gene. The V gene's germline CDR1 is LNHDA and CDR2 SQIVND (reference sequence). The CDR3 loop spans 14 amino acids. For the CDR3, the DNA is TGTGCCAGTAGTCGGACACAGGGGATGCATGGCTACACCTTC. Its translation is CASSRTQGMHGYTF.

A few counts support this clone. The chain couples TRBV27 to TRBJ1-1; TRBD1 aligns across 7 bases. Germline-derived CDR1 and CDR2 are MNHEY and SMNVEV (reference sequence). This CDR3 has 15 residues. J gave up 0 bases and V 5 bases, and 6 bases lay outside the gene matches. CDR3 in DNA: TGTGCCAGCAGTATACGACAGGGAATGAACACTGAAGCTTTCTTT. Translation gives CASSIRQGMNTEAFF.

The chain carries TRBV30 and TRBJ2-1; TRBD1 matches at 11 bases. V dropped 3 bases and J dropped 3; count of bases not matched to a gene: 7. Germline V gives CDR1 GTSNPN, CDR2 SVGIG (reference sequence). This CDR3 contains 16 residues. The CDR3 region is CAWRSGGTGGYNEQFF. The CDR3 DNA follows: TGTGCCTGGAGGTCCGGAGGGACAGGGGGCTACAATGAGCAGTTCTTC.

The rearrangement links TRBV29-1 to TRBJ1-6; maybe TRBD1 (5 bases). The V end was cut by 8 bases, the J end by 6 bases, with 14 bases between. CDR1 is SQVTM and CDR2 is ANQGSEA in the germline V gene. The CDR3 extends over 13 amino acids. The CDR3 DNA reads as TGCAGCATCAGGGAGGAGGTTAATTCACCCCTCCACTTT. Its protein product is CSIREEVNSPLHF. The entire variable domain, with the rest obtained from reference TRBV29-1 and TRBJ1-6, is as follows: SAVISQKPSRDICQRGTSLTIQCQVDSQVTMMFWYRQQPGQSLTLIATANQGSEATYESGFVIDKFPISRPNLTFSTLTVSNMSPEDSSIYLCSIREEVNSPLHFGNGTRLTVT.

V is TRBV2 and J is TRBJ2-7; tentatively, D is TRBD1 (6 bases). The CDR3 extends over 17 amino acids. The V gene's germline CDR1 is SNHLY and CDR2 FYNNEI. The V gene lost 7 bases and the J gene lost 1 base, with 23 bases spanning the gap. The CDR3 DNA is TGTGCCAGCATTTCTAAGGGCAGGGGATGGAAGTCCTACGAGCAGTACTTC. Encoded protein: CASISKGRGWKSYEQYF.